Below, 29 T cell receptor beta chains from the same sample are listed, as sequenced in a study of identical twins. In TCRdb, the 5' RACE reads were re-called with MiXCR into one record per CDR3 protein. This table has 350,000 or so distinct CDR3 sequences, 9% to 15% appearing once. These same records also appear under a second study, on yellow fever vaccine responses in identical twins.

The material sequenced was CD8+ T cells sorted from blood. The receptor source for this set is a woman aged 18 to 35 in good health.

This clonotype came up a few times. The rearrangement uses TRBV9 and TRBJ2-3; possible D gene TRBD1, 6 bases. The germline CDR1 and CDR2 sequences are SGDLS and YYNGEE. The CDR3 loop spans 15 amino acids. V was pared by 4 bases and J by 7 bases, with 19 bases between. The CDR3 DNA follows: TGTGCCAGCAGCACAATACAGGGTTTTACTTATACGCAGTATTTT. This sequence encodes CASSTIQGFTYTQYF.

This clonotype has more than one count but fewer than ten. The rearrangement joins TRBV27 to TRBJ2-3, with a possible D match to TRBD2 (5 bases). The germline V gene encodes CDR1 MNHEY and CDR2 SMNVEV (reference sequence). V was shortened by 3 bases and J by 2 bases, with 12 bases between the two germline ends. CDR3 length: 15 amino acids. DNA of the CDR3: TGTGCCAGCAGTTTGGAGGTTCACCTCACAGATACGCAGTATTTT. Translation gives CASSLEVHLTDTQYF.

CDR3 amino acids: CASSEAGTSGRYEQFF. In nucleotides, the CDR3 is TGTGCCAGCAGTGAAGCTGGGACTAGCGGGAGGTATGAGCAGTTCTTC. The rearrangement uses TRBV2 and TRBJ2-1; 15 positions agree with TRBD2. The J segment lost 8 bases and the V segment lost 0 bases, leaving 2 bases of the junction unmatched. CDR1 and CDR2 (germline): SNHLY, FYNNEI. The CDR3 is made up of 16 amino acids.

This clonotype was found a few times. The gene calls are TRBV24-1 and TRBJ2-2; D is unclear. The V end lost 4 bases, the J end lost 2 bases, and 7 bases lay between the germline ends. There are 14 residues in the CDR3. In germline, CDR1 is KGHDR, CDR2 SFDVKD. CDR3 residues: CATSEKDNTGELFF. CDR3 sequence (DNA): TGTGCCACCAGTGAAAAAGACAACACCGGGGAGCTGTTTTTT.

The chain joins TRBV28 to TRBJ2-1; D is possibly TRBD1 or TRBD2 (5 bases each). CDR3 length: 13 residues. With 8 bases removed from V and 7 bases from J, the gap between germline ends came to 15 bases. Germline CDR1 reads MDHEN; CDR2 reads SYDVKM. CDR3 in DNA: TGTGCCAGCGGACTGACAGAGAGGAATGAGCAGTTCTTC. Its protein is CASGLTERNEQFF.

The rearrangement joins TRBV4-1 to TRBJ1-2, with TRBD1 identical over 9 bases. V lost 1 base and J lost 7; bases outside the gene matches: 10. This CDR3 region has 16 residues. The germline V gene has CDR1 MGHRA and CDR2 YSYEKL. CDR3 nucleotides: TGCGCCAGCAGCCAAGGGTACGAGGACAGGGGACGTGGCTACACCTTC. Translating gives CASSQGYEDRGRGYTF.

This clonotype has more than one count but fewer than ten. V is TRBV7-7 and J is TRBJ2-3; the D gene is possibly TRBD2 (5 bases). Trimming stripped 3 bases from V and 2 bases from J, with 15 bases between. Germline lookup yields CDR1 SSHAT and CDR2 FNYEAQ (reference sequence). The CDR3 totals 16 residues. Here the CDR3 DNA reads TGTGCCAGCAGCTTTGGGCCGGACTTAGACACAGATACGCAGTATTTT. It translates to CASSFGPDLDTDTQYF. The variable domain in full, completed from reference TRBV7-7 and TRBJ2-3, reads GAGVSQSPRYKVTKRGQDVTLRCDPISSHATLYWYQQALGQGPEFLTYFNYEAQPDKSGLPSDRFSAERPEGSISTLTIQRTEQRDSAMYRCASSFGPDLDTDTQYFGPGTRLTVL.

This clonotype appeared many times. This chain connects TRBV2 to TRBJ2-7; 11 nucleotides align to TRBD1. V shed 6 bases and J 4 bases; nucleotides not matched to a gene: 5. This CDR3 contains 14 residues. Germline CDR1 reads SNHLY; CDR2 reads FYNNEI. CDR3 DNA sequence: TGTGCCAGCAGCGTGGGACAGGGGGTTTACGAGCAGTACTTC. This codes for CASSVGQGVYEQYF.

The chain couples TRBV6-6 to TRBJ2-1; TRBD2 is a possible D gene (7 bases). The CDR3 is 13 residues long. Between the trimmed V and J ends, which lost 5 bases and 8 bases, there was a span of 13 bases. The germline V gene has CDR1 MNHNY and CDR2 SVGAGI (reference sequence). CDR3 region: CASSGGGMDEQFF. CDR3 nucleotides: TGTGCCAGCAGTGGGGGGGGCATGGATGAGCAGTTCTTC.

This clonotype was seen repeatedly, ten times or more. This chain uses TRBV25-1 with TRBJ1-1, with D unresolved. Germline V gene lookup returns CDR1 MGHDK and CDR2 SYGVNS. Deletions cut 0 bases from V and 0 bases from J, with 14 bases between. The CDR3 runs 17 residues. The CDR3 nucleotides read TGTGCCAGCAGTGAATATCCGGCCAGAGTCATGAACACTGAAGCTTTCTTT. This gives the protein CASSEYPARVMNTEAFF. Full variable domain (outside the CDR3, taken from reference TRBV25-1 and TRBJ1-1): EADIYQTPRYLVIGTGKKITLECSQTMGHDKMYWYQQDPGMELHLIHYSYGVNSTEKGDLSSESTVSRIRTEHFPLTLESARPSHTSQYLCASSEYPARVMNTEAFFGQGTRLTVV.

V is TRBV14 and J is TRBJ2-3, with a possible D match to TRBD1 (6 bases). V lost 4 bases and J 6 bases, leaving 11 bases between the germline ends. This CDR3 is built from 13 residues. Germline V lookup: CDR1 SGHDN, CDR2 FVKESK. The CDR3 DNA sequence: TGTGCCAGCAGCCCCAGGGGACGGGATACGCAGTATTTT. It is translated as CASSPRGRDTQYF.

This chain links TRBV20-1 with TRBJ2-3, with D tentatively TRBD1 or TRBD2 (5 bases each). Trimming removed 0 bases from V and 2 bases from J, with 18 bases in between. The CDR3 extends over 17 amino acids. The germline gives CDR1 DFQATT, CDR2 SNEGSKA (reference sequence). DNA for the CDR3: TGCAGTGCTAGAGAATCATCGGGGCAGGAGTTCACAGATACGCAGTATTTT. Protein product: CSARESSGQEFTDTQYF.

This clonotype showed up just a few times. This sequence joins TRBV20-1 and TRBJ2-1; 10 positions agree with TRBD1. V trimming: 3 bases; J trimming: 10 bases; junction bases outside the gene matches: 9. Per the germline V gene, CDR1 is DFQATT and CDR2 is SNEGSKA (reference sequence). There are 14 residues in the CDR3. The CDR3 sequence is CSASMGQGFEEQFF. The CDR3 DNA reads as TGCAGTGCTAGTATGGGACAGGGGTTCGAGGAGCAGTTCTTC.

V is TRBV11-2 and J is TRBJ1-1; D gene ambiguous. Between the trimmed V and J ends, which lost 5 bases and 2 bases, there was a span of 9 bases. CDR1 is SGHAT, CDR2 FQNNGV, per germline. The CDR3 totals 13 residues. CDR3 protein: CASSSRENTEAFF. The CDR3 DNA reads as TGTGCCAGCAGCAGCCGGGAAAACACTGAAGCTTTCTTT. The whole variable domain, filled in from reference TRBV11-2 and TRBJ1-1, reads EAGVAQSPRYKIIEKRQSVAFWCNPISGHATLYWYQQILGQGPKLLIQFQNNGVVDDSQLPKDRFSAERLKGVDSTLKIQPAKLEDSAVYLCASSSRENTEAFFGQGTRLTVV.

This clonotype was seen ten or more times. The chain has TRBV12-3 or TRBV12-4 and TRBJ2-3; no definite D call. The V end was cut by 3 bases, the J end by 4 bases, with 14 bases between. CDR3 length equals 15 residues. CDR3 nucleotide sequence: TGTGCCAGCAGTTTCCGGACCACGACGCCAGATACGCAGTATTTT. Protein product: CASSFRTTTPDTQYF.

A few counts support this clonotype. The chain joins TRBV29-1 to TRBJ1-2; perhaps TRBD1 as D (5 bases). Trimming removed 1 base at V and 4 bases at J, with 10 bases between. The CDR3 length is 13 residues. Germline V gene sequence: CDR1 SQVTM, CDR2 ANQGSEA. CDR3 DNA: TGCAGCGTTGAAGTGACAGATCTCTATGGCTACACCTTC. As protein: CSVEVTDLYGYTF.

This clonotype came up a few times. This chain links TRBV7-9 with TRBJ2-3; unclear D gene. Per the germline V gene, CDR1 is SEHNR and CDR2 is FQNEAQ (reference sequence). Trimming removed 1 base at V and 3 bases at J, with 11 bases between. The CDR3 has 15 residues. The CDR3 region is CASSLGSTETDTQYF. The DNA for the CDR3 is TGTGCCAGCAGCTTAGGGAGCACAGAAACAGATACGCAGTATTTT.

The V gene is TRBV7-6, the J gene TRBJ2-5; no clear D. The germline CDR1 and CDR2 sequences are SGHVS and FNYEAQ. The CDR3 contains 12 residues. The V and J ends lost 5 bases and 6 bases respectively, with 10 bases between them. The CDR3 spells CASSPLGKTQYF. CDR3 nucleotides: TGTGCCAGCAGCCCCCTGGGGAAGACCCAGTACTTC. Full variable domain (outside the CDR3, taken from reference TRBV7-6 and TRBJ2-5): GAGVSQSPRYKVTKRGQDVALRCDPISGHVSLYWYRQALGQGPEFLTYFNYEAQQDKSGLPNDRFSAERPEGSISTLTIQRTEQRDSAMYRCASSPLGKTQYFGPGTRLLVL.

The V and J genes are TRBV7-9 and TRBJ1-4; D unresolved. The V gene lost 5 bases and the J gene lost 7 bases, with 11 bases spanning the gap. CDR3 length: 13 amino acids. Per the germline V gene, CDR1 is SEHNR and CDR2 is FQNEAQ (reference sequence). The chain's CDR3 is CASSPARSEKLFF. In DNA form, the CDR3 reads TGTGCCAGCAGCCCCGCCAGGAGTGAAAAACTGTTTTTT.

This clonotype was observed many times. This sequence joins TRBV5-4 and TRBJ2-1; D possibly matches TRBD1 or TRBD2 (5 bases each). V lost 3 bases to trimming and J lost 3 bases, with 25 bases between them. In germline, CDR1 is SGHNT, CDR2 YYREEE (reference sequence). This CDR3 contains 19 residues. The CDR3 DNA is TGTGCCAGCAGCTGGGACGATCCGCTCGACGATTTGGGCTACAATGAGCAGTTCTTC. Residues: CASSWDDPLDDLGYNEQFF.

This chain links TRBV20-1 with TRBJ2-3; 9 bases fit TRBD2. CDR3 length equals 16 residues. Germline loops: CDR1 DFQATT, CDR2 SNEGSKA (reference sequence). The V and J ends lost 2 bases and 4 bases, in that order; junction bases with no gene match: 10. The CDR3 region is CSARRSGGTSPDTQYF. As DNA, the CDR3 is TGCAGTGCTAGACGTAGCGGGGGCACCTCTCCAGATACGCAGTATTTT.

This chain links TRBV4-2 with TRBJ2-7; 9 bases line up with TRBD1. The trim removed 0 bases at V and 4 bases at J, leaving 4 bases unmatched. The length of the CDR3 is 15 residues. Germline lookup yields CDR1 LGHNA and CDR2 YNFKEQ. CDR3 nucleotide sequence: TGTGCCAGCAGCCAAGAGGAGACAGGGGGTTACGAGCAGTACTTC. This translates into CASSQEETGGYEQYF.

Only a few counts were recorded for this clonotype. The V and J genes are TRBV7-9 and TRBJ2-1; D ambiguous. The CDR3 extends over 15 amino acids. V gave up 2 bases and J gave up 2 bases, with 10 bases separating them. Germline V gene data show CDR1 as SEHNR and CDR2 as FQNEAQ (reference sequence). The CDR3 region has the DNA TGTGCCAGCAGCTTATCAGAGACCACCTACAATGAGCAGTTCTTC. Translated, it gives CASSLSETTYNEQFF.

This clonotype occurred many times. The gene calls are TRBV4-1 and TRBJ2-5, with a weak D call TRBD2 (5 bases). This CDR3 has 15 residues. Germline V gives CDR1 MGHRA, CDR2 YSYEKL. With 2 bases removed from V and 5 bases from J, the gap between germline ends came to 15 bases. DNA of the CDR3: TGCGCCAGCAGCCAACCCCCTGGAGGATCGGAGACCCAGTACTTC. It specifies CASSQPPGGSETQYF.

The V gene is TRBV6-9, the J gene TRBJ2-7; no clear D. Germline V lookup: CDR1 MNHGY, CDR2 SVAAGI. V was clipped by 5 bases and J by 2 bases, with 16 bases between them. CDR3 length equals 15 residues. Here the CDR3 DNA reads TGTGCCAGCAGTGTATACGATTTGAACACCTACGAGCAGTACTTC. Amino acids: CASSVYDLNTYEQYF.

The chain is built from TRBV4-1 and TRBJ1-1, with D perhaps TRBD1 (6 bases). V was cut by 3 bases and J by 3 bases, with 8 bases left in between. The CDR3 runs to 13 residues. Germline CDR1 reads MGHRA; CDR2 reads YSYEKL. CDR3 bases: TGCGCCAGCAGCCAGAGGGGGGACACTGAAGCTTTCTTT. Translation gives CASSQRGDTEAFF.

The V and J genes are TRBV20-1 and TRBJ1-1; D might be TRBD1 (5 bases). This CDR3 is 12 amino acids long. V was cut by 6 bases and J by 1 base, with 9 bases left in between. CDR1 DFQATT and CDR2 SNEGSKA come from the germline V gene (reference sequence). CDR3 sequence: CSARGENTEAFF. The DNA for the CDR3 is TGCAGTGCACGAGGGGAGAACACTGAAGCTTTCTTT.

This clonotype was detected many times. V is TRBV9 and J is TRBJ2-1; D tentatively reads TRBD1 or TRBD2 (5 bases each). The CDR3 consists of 16 residues. V was shortened by 4 bases and J by 9 bases, with 23 bases between the two germline ends. The V gene's germline CDR1 is SGDLS and CDR2 YYNGEE. CDR3 in DNA: TGTGCCAGCAGCAACCTAGGGACCCTTGGCGTCGCTGAGCAGTTCTTC. Amino acid sequence: CASSNLGTLGVAEQFF.

This clonotype was seen more than once but under ten times. The chain has TRBV6-2 or TRBV6-3 and TRBJ1-1, with TRBD1 matching over 10 bases. This CDR3 region has 16 residues. Germline V gene data show CDR1 as MNHEY and CDR2 as SVGEGT. J was trimmed by 1 base and V by 4 bases; bases with no gene match: 6. The chain's CDR3 is CASSLGQGFRNTEAFF. The CDR3 nucleotides read TGTGCCAGCAGTTTGGGACAGGGGTTTCGGAACACTGAAGCTTTCTTT.